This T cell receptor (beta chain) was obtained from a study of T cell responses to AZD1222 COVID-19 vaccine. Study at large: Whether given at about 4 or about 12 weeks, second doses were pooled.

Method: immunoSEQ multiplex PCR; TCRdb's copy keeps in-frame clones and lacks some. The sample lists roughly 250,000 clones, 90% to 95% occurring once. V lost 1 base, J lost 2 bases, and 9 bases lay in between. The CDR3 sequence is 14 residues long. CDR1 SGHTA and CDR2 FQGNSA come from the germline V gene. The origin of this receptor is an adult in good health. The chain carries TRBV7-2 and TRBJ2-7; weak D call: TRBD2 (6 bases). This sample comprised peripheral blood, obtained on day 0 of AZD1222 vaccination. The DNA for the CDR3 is TGTGCCAGCAGCTTAGTCGGACTACCCTACGAGCAGTACTTC. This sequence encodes CASSLVGLPYEQYF. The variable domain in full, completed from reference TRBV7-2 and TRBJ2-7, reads GAGVSQSPSNKVTEKGKDVELRCDPISGHTALYWYRQSLGQGLEFLIYFQGNSAPDKSGLPSDRFSAERTGGSVSTLTIQRTQQEDSAVYLCASSLVGLPYEQYFGPGTRLTVT.